This T cell receptor (beta chain) was sequenced for a study of blood T cell repertoires in COVID-19 (dated by TCRdb to about 2020). General notes on the study: Samples from collaborators originated in the United States, Italy and Spain and spanned both the acute and convalescent phases of COVID-19. The material from the prospective study consisted of cDNA or gDNA derived from T cells, B-cell-depleted T cells, or PBMCs. The dataset comprised deeply sampled blood TCRbeta repertoires from subjects exposed to, actively infected with, or recovered from COVID-19. A freely available public database, intended as a resource for researchers studying the immune response to SARS-CoV-2, is where the repertoires were released. The samples were drawn from the first 160 participants of the ongoing ImmuneRACE study and from about 1,200 subjects provided by 6 global collaborators. Nearly every sample came with metadata listing a de-identified subject ID, COVID-19 status, age in years and sex. Where available, HLA class I and class II types were taken from metadata supplied by the sample provider and were not determined by assay-based typing.

Broader findings and caveats from the paper: Clinical and demographic metadata were provided uncurated, with the amount varying by source and participant.

On this clone itself: Its recognized antigen is unknown. Per-nucleotide qualities are absent, and no much larger clonotype sits a single base away.

The CDR3 goes from the cysteine to the phenylalanine over 15 residues. The sequence is cut down to CDR3 DNA, 45 bases in frame from base 1. V is clipped by 6 bases and J by 2 bases, and the sequence between their germline boundaries is 13 bases long. Reading the germline V gene gives CDR1 MGHDK and CDR2 SYGVNS. Whole blood was collected in K2EDTA tubes by collaborating institutions according to the institutions' own protocols. For TCRbeta analysis, collaborators shipped samples in one of three forms: frozen whole blood, isolated PBMCs, or DNA extracted from either of those sample types. TCRbeta CDR3 regions were amplified from genomic DNA using the immunoSEQ Assay, a bias-controlled multiplex PCR. On the study's bioinformatics: Nucleated cell counts per sample were estimated from amplification of reference gene primers within the assay. Sequence reads were collapsed and filtered to measure the absolute abundance of every unique TCRbeta CDR3 rearrangement. For each sample, productive Simpson clonality was calculated as the square root of Simpson's diversity index over productive rearrangements. Drawn from immuneACCESS, this table holds only the in-frame rearrangements with V and J called that TCRdb kept. Clones are partly lost; checked studies trace under half to an unresolved V gene and leave the rest unexplained. V, J and clone size reflect that table, while D and trimming were determined from the DNA. A total of some 170,000 clones appear in this sample, around four fifths of them only once. About a tenth of the sample is held by the ten biggest clonotypes.

This sequence uses TRBV25-1 and TRBJ2-2, and perhaps TRBD1 as D gene, on 6 matching bases. The sequenced material came from peripheral blood. This clonotype was obtained from a human donor in a cohort sampled during active COVID-19. The DNA sequence follows: TGTGCCAGCAGAAAAGGCAGGGGAAACACCGGGGAGCTGTTTTTT. This translates into CASRKGRGNTGELFF.